This T cell receptor (beta chain) is drawn from a study of blood T cell repertoires in COVID-19. This CDR3 is 16 amino acids long. Germline trimming cut 4 bases from V and 4 bases from J; bases unmatched to any gene: 11. Germline CDR1 and CDR2: SGHRS and YFSETQ. The data were produced by immunoSEQ multiplex PCR, yet TCRdb's version contains in-frame clones alone and is incomplete. The table includes about 78,000 clones, 70% to 90% detected once. This clone was found a few times. This chain connects TRBV5-1 to TRBJ1-2, with 9 bases lining up with TRBD1. This receptor was obtained from a man in his 70s with active or convalescent COVID-19. Sequencing was done on a sample of peripheral blood. DNA for the CDR3: TGCGCCAGCAGCATTGGGGGGACAGGGCTTTTCTATGGCTACACCTTC. Encoded protein: CASSIGGTGLFYGYTF.